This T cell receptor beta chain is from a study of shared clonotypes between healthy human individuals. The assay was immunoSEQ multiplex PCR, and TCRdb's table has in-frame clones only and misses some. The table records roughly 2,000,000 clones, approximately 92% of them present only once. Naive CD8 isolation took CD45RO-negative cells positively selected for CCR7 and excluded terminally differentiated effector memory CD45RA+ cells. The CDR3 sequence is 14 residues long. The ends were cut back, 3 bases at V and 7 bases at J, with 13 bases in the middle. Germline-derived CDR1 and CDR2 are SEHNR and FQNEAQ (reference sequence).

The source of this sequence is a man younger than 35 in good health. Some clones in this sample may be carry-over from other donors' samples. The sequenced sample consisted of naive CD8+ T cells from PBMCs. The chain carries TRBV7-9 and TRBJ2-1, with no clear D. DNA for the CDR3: TGTGCCAGCAGCTTGGCAGCGAGTCAGAATGAGCAGTTCTTC. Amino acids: CASSLAASQNEQFF. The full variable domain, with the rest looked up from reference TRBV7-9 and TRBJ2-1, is DTGVSQNPRHKITKRGQNVTFRCDPISEHNRLYWYRQTLGQGPEFLTYFQNEAQLEKSRLLSDRFSAERPKGSFSTLEIQRTEQGDSAMYLCASSLAASQNEQFFGPGTRLTVL.